These 27 T cell receptor beta chains originate from one sample sequenced in a study of blood T cells in healthy people across ages. For the second PCR, which ran for about 6 to 11 cycles, a sample-barcoded 5' primer and a J-beta primer mix were used. Using its own MiXCR run on the 5' RACE reads, TCRdb lists one record per CDR3 protein. The sample consists of about 1.1 million distinct CDR3 sequences, less than 45% of them appearing once. The sample was blood. The receptor source for this set is a man aged 18 to 35 in good health.

The chain links TRBV12-3 or TRBV12-4 to TRBJ1-5; D uncertain. V lost 1 base and J 6 bases, leaving 13 bases between the germline ends. The CDR3 length is 15 residues. The CDR3 sequence is CASSLGGLAGQPQHF. The CDR3 DNA reads TGTGCCAGCAGTTTAGGCGGGCTGGCGGGTCAGCCCCAGCATTTT.

J is TRBJ2-3 and V is TRBV7-9; 9 nucleotides agree with TRBD2. The trim removed 1 base at V and 5 bases at J, leaving 10 bases unmatched. The CDR3 is 17 residues long. Germline values: CDR1 SEHNR, CDR2 FQNEAQ (reference sequence). The CDR3 region has the DNA TGTGCCAGCAGCTTAGTAGGGGGGACTAGCAGGAGAGATACGCAGTATTTT. Translating gives CASSLVGGTSRRDTQYF. Variable domain in full (rest from reference TRBV7-9 and TRBJ2-3): DTGVSQNPRHKITKRGQNVTFRCDPISEHNRLYWYRQTLGQGPEFLTYFQNEAQLEKSRLLSDRFSAERPKGSFSTLEIQRTEQGDSAMYLCASSLVGGTSRRDTQYFGPGTRLTVL.

Only a few counts were recorded for this clonotype. The genes are TRBV27 and TRBJ2-7; D ambiguous. There are 13 residues in the CDR3. Trimming took 2 bases from V and 5 from J, leaving 10 bases between them. Per germline, CDR1 MNHEY and CDR2 SMNVEV (reference sequence). DNA of the CDR3: TGTGCCAGCAGTTTAATAGACGACAACGAGCAGTACTTC. Translated: CASSLIDDNEQYF.

V and J are TRBV24-1 and TRBJ2-1, with 9 nucleotides matching TRBD1. The ends lost 6 bases at V and 9 bases at J; junction bases unmatched: 14. The germline gives CDR1 KGHDR, CDR2 SFDVKD. The CDR3 sequence is 16 residues long. CDR3 in DNA: TGTGCCACCAGTTCTACTACCGGGACAGGGTTCGGTGAGCAGTTCTTC. Its translation is CATSSTTGTGFGEQFF.

This clonotype was observed a handful of times. V usage is TRBV27 and J usage is TRBJ1-4, with D uncertain. Germline lookup yields CDR1 MNHEY and CDR2 SMNVEV (reference sequence). Trimming removed 1 base from V and 8 bases from J, with 14 bases in between. This CDR3 has 15 amino acids. The chain's CDR3 is CASSLWASIREKLFF. The CDR3 DNA sequence: TGTGCCAGCAGTTTATGGGCGAGCATTAGGGAAAAACTGTTTTTT.

The chain recombines TRBV2 with TRBJ2-6; TRBD1 is a possible D gene (5 bases). This CDR3 region has 15 residues. CDR1 is SNHLY, CDR2 FYNNEI, per germline. Trimming stripped 4 bases from V and 4 bases from J, with 11 bases between. CDR3 bases: TGTGCCAGCAGTGCACAGGTTCCCGGGGCCAACGTCCTGACTTTC. It codes for CASSAQVPGANVLTF.

The chain employs TRBV9 and TRBJ1-2; D might be TRBD1 (5 bases). Trimming took off 0 bases at V and 4 bases at J, with 10 bases between the two ends. The CDR3 loop spans 14 amino acids. Germline V gene lookup returns CDR1 SGDLS and CDR2 YYNGEE. CDR3 nucleotide sequence: TGTGCCAGCAGCGTAGCTGGGGACCCCTATGGCTACACCTTC. Its protein product is CASSVAGDPYGYTF.

This chain joins TRBV3-1 and TRBJ1-5; D gene unclear. V was shortened by 0 bases and J by 6 bases, with 6 bases between the two germline ends. The CDR3 loop spans 13 amino acids. CDR1 and CDR2 from the germline V gene are LGHDT and YNNKEL (reference sequence). CDR3 sequence reads: CASSQETGQPQHF. In DNA, the CDR3 is TGTGCCAGCAGCCAAGAGACGGGTCAGCCCCAGCATTTT.

The J gene is TRBJ2-2, the V gene TRBV2; 7 positions match TRBD1. Germline trimming cut 6 bases from V and 7 bases from J; bases unmatched to any gene: 11. Germline values: CDR1 SNHLY, CDR2 FYNNEI. This CDR3 comprises 15 residues. CDR3 residues: CASRLETGPGGELFF. CDR3 nucleotides: TGTGCCAGCAGACTAGAGACAGGGCCGGGCGGGGAGCTGTTTTTT.

The chain carries TRBV5-1 and TRBJ1-4; D remains unclear. The CDR3 is 16 amino acids. In germline, CDR1 is SGHRS, CDR2 YFSETQ. V gave up 1 base and J gave up 4 bases, with 14 bases separating them. This CDR3 is CASSLSTRTGNEKLFF. The CDR3 bases are TGCGCCAGCAGCTTGTCAACGAGAACCGGTAATGAAAAACTGTTTTTT.

The rearrangement links TRBV24-1 to TRBJ2-3; no definite D call. The CDR3 length is 13 residues. V was pared by 3 bases and J by 0 bases, with 3 bases between. CDR1 KGHDR and CDR2 SFDVKD come from the germline V gene. CDR3 nucleotide sequence: TGTGCCACCAGTGATGACAGCACAGATACGCAGTATTTT. Encoded protein: CATSDDSTDTQYF.

As concerns this clonotype: A much larger clone differs from this one at a single base, so this may be a read error. The chain uses TRBV5-5 and TRBJ1-5; D perhaps matches TRBD1 (5 bases). The V and J ends lost 4 bases and 3 bases respectively, with 11 bases between them. CDR3 length: 14 residues. Germline assignment: CDR1 SGHKS and CDR2 YYEKEE (reference sequence). The CDR3 region has the DNA TGTGCCAGCAGCGTGGACACCCTCAATCAGCCCCAGCATTTT. Its translation: CASSVDTLNQPQHF.

The V call is TRBV15, the J call TRBJ2-4; D gene ambiguous. Matching the DNA end better, TRBJ2-7 makes the J call doubtful. Germline lookup yields CDR1 LNHNV and CDR2 YYDKDF (reference sequence). The length of the CDR3 is 13 residues. The CDR3 DNA is TGTGCCACCAGCAGAGATTGGGCCCCCGAGCAGTACTTC. Translated: CATSRDWAPEQYF.

This clonotype has just a few counts. The chain is built from TRBV5-1 and TRBJ1-2, with unresolved D. CDR1 SGHRS and CDR2 YFSETQ come from the germline V gene. Between the trimmed V and J ends, which lost 5 bases and 4 bases, there was a span of 18 bases. The length of the CDR3 is 15 residues. Written as DNA, the CDR3 is TGCGCCAGCAGAGCACTATTGACGGCGGTCTATGGCTACACCTTC. Protein product: CASRALLTAVYGYTF.

The chain carries TRBV7-2 and TRBJ2-7; D tentatively reads TRBD1 or TRBD2 (5 bases each). Trimming took off 0 bases at V and 7 bases at J, with 16 bases between the two ends. The CDR3 sequence is 15 residues long. The germline gives CDR1 SGHTA, CDR2 FQGNSA. The CDR3 nucleotides are TGTGCCAGCAGCTTAGCGCTCGGGGCGCACAATGAGCAGTACTTC. This encodes CASSLALGAHNEQYF.

The chain recombines TRBV5-6 with TRBJ1-5, with 8 bases aligning to TRBD1. This CDR3 region has 15 residues. Germline CDR1 and CDR2: SGHDT and YYEEEE. V lost 6 bases and J lost 5; bases outside the gene matches: 10. The chain's CDR3 is CASIQWGQVDQPQHF. CDR3 in DNA: TGTGCCAGCATCCAATGGGGACAGGTCGATCAGCCCCAGCATTTT.

The chain has TRBV20-1 and TRBJ1-6; D might be TRBD1 (6 bases). With 3 bases removed from V and 8 bases from J, the gap between germline ends came to 14 bases. The germline V gene has CDR1 DFQATT and CDR2 SNEGSKA (reference sequence). There are 14 residues in the CDR3. CDR3 amino acids: CSASVSRGDSPLHF. The CDR3 DNA is TGCAGTGCTAGCGTGAGCAGGGGAGATTCACCCCTCCACTTT.

The V and J genes are TRBV7-2 and TRBJ1-1; 7 nucleotides match TRBD1. CDR1 SGHTA and CDR2 FQGNSA come from the germline V gene. V gave up 5 bases and J gave up 4 bases; unmatched junction bases: 13. The CDR3 loop spans 16 amino acids. CDR3 protein: CASSTDRVGRSTEAFF. The CDR3 region has the DNA TGTGCCAGCAGCACTGACAGGGTGGGCAGGTCCACTGAAGCTTTCTTT.

The chain combines TRBV7-2 with TRBJ1-2; D perhaps matches TRBD1 (6 bases). This CDR3 spans 15 amino acids. V was shortened by 1 base and J by 8 bases, with 17 bases between the two germline ends. Germline V gene lookup returns CDR1 SGHTA and CDR2 FQGNSA. CDR3 bases: TGTGCCAGCAGCTTAGGCACAGGGTCGGTTGGAGGCTACACCTTC. Translation gives CASSLGTGSVGGYTF.

This chain connects TRBV5-1 to TRBJ1-4, with a possible D match to TRBD1 (6 bases). From germline, CDR1 is SGHRS and CDR2 YFSETQ. The CDR3 runs 14 residues. V gave up 5 bases and J gave up 5 bases, with 13 bases separating them. The DNA of the CDR3 is TGCGCCAGCAGGGACAGTGGGGCGAATGAAAAACTGTTTTTT. It yields the protein CASRDSGANEKLFF.

Comments on this clonotype: A read error is possible here, since a much larger clone lies one base away. The CDR3 sequence is CASSFRDRSTETQYF. The DNA of the CDR3 is TGTGCCAGCAGTTTCCGGGACAGAAGCACAGAGACGCAGTATTTT. V usage is TRBV27 and J usage is TRBJ2-3, with 7 bases aligning to TRBD1. Germline V gene data show CDR1 as MNHEY and CDR2 as SMNVEV (reference sequence). The CDR3 is made up of 15 amino acids.

The rearrangement joins TRBV5-1 to TRBJ2-1; 7 nucleotides line up with TRBD2. Germline CDR1 is SGHRS and CDR2 is YFSETQ. The CDR3 is 15 amino acids. V trimming: 0 bases; J trimming: 3 bases; junction bases outside the gene matches: 3. The CDR3 protein is CASSLVGGDYNEQFF. CDR3 coding DNA: TGCGCCAGCAGCTTGGTGGGGGGGGACTACAATGAGCAGTTCTTC.

J is TRBJ2-1 and V is TRBV29-1; 11 bases fit TRBD1. There are 13 residues in the CDR3. The V and J ends lost 7 bases and 9 bases, in that order; junction bases with no gene match: 8. Germline V CDR1 and CDR2: SQVTM, ANQGSEA. The CDR3 reads CSGAWTGGGEQFF. CDR3 bases: TGCAGCGGCGCTTGGACAGGGGGCGGTGAGCAGTTCTTC.

About this clonotype itself: A much larger clone differs by one base, so this may be a read error. J is TRBJ2-5 and V is TRBV10-3, with TRBD1 as a possible D gene (6 bases). The V gene lost 0 bases and the J gene lost 11 bases, with 22 bases spanning the gap. The CDR3 spans 16 residues. Germline CDR1 reads ENHRY; CDR2 reads SYGVKD. The CDR3 spells CAISESRLDSSGEQYF. CDR3 DNA: TGTGCCATCAGTGAGTCGAGATTGGACAGTAGTGGTGAGCAGTACTTC.

The chain is built from TRBV6-2 or TRBV6-3 and TRBJ1-1; the D is unclear. V was pared by 6 bases and J by 8 bases, with 13 bases between. Germline assignment: CDR1 MNHEY and CDR2 SVGEGT. CDR3 length: 12 residues. CDR3 DNA sequence: TGTGCCAGCAGCATCAAACCCGGGGAAGCTTTCTTT. Protein product: CASSIKPGEAFF.

The CDR3 DNA reads TGCAGTGCTAGTCTGAATTCTCTGAACACTGAAGCTTTCTTT. It specifies CSASLNSLNTEAFF. V is TRBV20-1 and J is TRBJ1-1; no definite D call. V lost 3 bases to trimming and J lost 0 bases, with 11 bases between them. The length of the CDR3 is 14 residues. CDR1 and CDR2 from the germline V gene are DFQATT and SNEGSKA (reference sequence).

This clonotype was recorded a few times. The chain links TRBV12-3 or TRBV12-4 to TRBJ2-7; 11 bases fit TRBD1. V gave up 6 bases and J gave up 7 bases; unmatched junction bases: 11. This CDR3 contains 15 residues. CDR3: CASSWDRGNYNEQYF. The DNA of the CDR3 is TGTGCCAGCAGCTGGGACAGGGGGAACTACAATGAGCAGTACTTC.